This T cell receptor beta chain appears in the sequencing data of a study of beta chain features in type 1 diabetes. Study-wide results and limits: The study found moderately but significantly shorter TCRB CDR3s in all four CD4+ subsets of Type 1 diabetes patients. For type 1 diabetes patients, VDJ junctions showed fewer insertions and more deletions.

A single heparinised draw of approximately 0.12 L on average was taken per donor. Expressed TCRB transcripts were sequenced after all isolated RNA was converted to cDNA. Clones were sequenced by immunoSEQ multiplex PCR, and TCRdb holds only the in-frame ones, with some missing. Among under 300,000 clones listed, about 23% were seen once. The ends lost 1 base at V and 7 bases at J; junction bases unmatched: 8. CDR3 length: 16 amino acids. Germline V lookup: CDR1 MGHRA, CDR2 YSYEKL. Only a few counts were recorded for this clone. Its antigen remains unknown. Sample: naive CD4+ T cells from blood. The chain links TRBV4-1 to TRBJ2-1; TRBD2 matches 9 bases. The TCR sequence derives from a woman between 25 and 40 years old with type 1 diabetes. CDR3 sequence reads: CASSQGSAGGRNEQFF. The CDR3 nucleotides are TGCGCCAGCAGCCAAGGCTCAGCGGGAGGTCGAAATGAGCAGTTCTTC.